This T cell receptor (beta chain) comes out of a study of vaccination and CD4 T cells after COVID-19. Whole-study context: Post-vaccination samples were procured at a median of roughly 76 days following dose two (range 14 to 241). The authors exposed cells to overlapping spike peptides derived from SARS-CoV-2, HCoV-NL63, HCoV-OC43 and HCoV-229E.

Treatment reported: roughly 10-day PBMC culture with coronavirus spike peptide pools or control peptides (ViraFEST assay). Deletions cut 3 bases from V and 1 base from J, with 16 bases between. Germline V lookup: CDR1 MDHEN, CDR2 SYDVKM. The CDR3 covers 17 residues. Study findings and constraints: In median terms, SARS-CoV-2-reactive clonotypes went from approximately 21 to 40, a nonsignificant rise.

CD4+ T cells that had been cultured provided DNA sequenced with the Oncomine TCR Beta short-read assay. From CD4+ T cells that had been cultured, genomic DNA was extracted. TCRdb itself ran the PCR reads through MiXCR, one entry per CDR3 protein. The data hold about 12,000 distinct CDR3 sequences, with 55% to 75% observed a single time. Points on this clonotype: As yet, its antigen is unknown.

The V call is TRBV28, the J call TRBJ1-5, with D unresolved. Sequenced sample: CD4+ T cells from blood, cultured in vitro. This receptor was identified in a human donor who had recovered from COVID-19. In nucleotides, the CDR3 is TGTGCCAGCAGTTTGAGAGCGCTAACTCGCAGCAATCAGCCCCAGCATTTT. Translation: CASSLRALTRSNQPQHF.